The 13 T cell receptor beta chains reported below all come from one sample, sequenced in a study of cytomegalovirus exposure and HLA in healthy donors. It was with 60 Vbeta and 13 Jbeta primers that the PCR ran. Sequencing was performed with immunoSEQ multiplex PCR; in TCRdb, only in-frame clones are kept and a portion is missing. Of 150,000 to 200,000 clones in the sample, around 79% were seen once. The sequencing input was PBMCs. The receptor source for this set is a young woman in good health and CMV-seropositive.

The chain combines TRBV5-1 with TRBJ1-4; 7 bases fit TRBD1. The germline gives CDR1 SGHRS, CDR2 YFSETQ. This CDR3 region has 14 residues. The V gene end was trimmed by 4 bases and the J gene end by 4 bases; junction bases not matched to a gene: 4. The CDR3 here is CASSERQGNEKLFF. The CDR3 DNA follows: TGCGCCAGCAGCGAGAGACAGGGTAATGAAAAACTGTTTTTT.

This chain joins TRBV5-1 and TRBJ1-3; D call uncertain. Trimming stripped 5 bases from V and 2 bases from J, with 14 bases between. The CDR3 runs 15 residues. Germline V CDR1 and CDR2: SGHRS, YFSETQ. The CDR3 loop is CASSQRGSTGNTIYF. The CDR3 DNA sequence: TGCGCCAGCAGTCAACGAGGCAGTACTGGAAACACCATATATTTT.

This clone appeared a single time. The rearrangement links TRBV2 to TRBJ2-5; tentatively, D is TRBD2 (5 bases). TRBJ2-7 matches the DNA end more closely, so the J call is doubtful. The germline V gene encodes CDR1 SNHLY and CDR2 FYNNEI. CDR3 size: 11 residues. CDR3 protein: CATIGVNEQYF. The DNA of the CDR3 is TGTGCCACCATCGGGGTGAACGAGCAGTACTTC.

This clone was observed once. The rearrangement uses TRBV27 and TRBJ2-5, with 8 bases fitting TRBD1. CDR1 is MNHEY, CDR2 SMNVEV, per germline (reference sequence). The CDR3 is 15 residues long. The ends lost 5 bases at V and 1 base at J; junction bases unmatched: 6. The CDR3 spells CASSTWTGRQETQYF. The CDR3, as DNA: TGTGCCAGCAGTACGTGGACAGGGCGCCAAGAGACCCAGTACTTC.

The chain uses TRBV7-6 and TRBJ2-3; no definite D call. CDR3 size: 15 residues. V lost 0 bases to trimming and J lost 5 bases, with 12 bases between them. The germline V gene encodes CDR1 SGHVS and CDR2 FNYEAQ. CDR3 sequence reads: CASSLALSRGDTQYF. The CDR3 DNA reads TGTGCCAGCAGCTTAGCGTTGTCTCGAGGAGATACGCAGTATTTT.

In this sample, this clone turned up once. V and J are TRBV11-2 and TRBJ1-5; no clear D gene. Germline-derived CDR1 and CDR2 are SGHAT and FQNNGV. V was clipped by 5 bases and J by 0 bases, with 5 bases between them. This CDR3 has 13 amino acids. The CDR3 DNA sequence: TGTGCCAGCAGCCTCTATAGCAATCAGCCCCAGCATTTT. Its protein is CASSLYSNQPQHF.

The chain joins TRBV6-4 to TRBJ2-2, with 7 bases aligning to TRBD2. J was trimmed by 1 base and V by 7 bases; bases with no gene match: 3. CDR3 length: 14 amino acids. Germline lookup yields CDR1 MRHNA and CDR2 SNTAGT. The CDR3 protein is CASKKRGNTGELFF. The CDR3 coding sequence is TGTGCCAGCAAGAAGCGGGGGAACACCGGGGAGCTGTTTTTT.

The J gene is TRBJ2-3, the V gene TRBV7-9; D is possibly TRBD2 (5 bases). The CDR3 totals 16 residues. Trimming cost V 5 bases and J 0 bases, with 15 bases left between them. The germline V gene encodes CDR1 SEHNR and CDR2 FQNEAQ (reference sequence). The CDR3 bases are TGTGCCAGCAGCGGCGGACTCGGCTCTAGCACAGATACGCAGTATTTT. Translating it yields CASSGGLGSSTDTQYF.

The chain recombines TRBV9 with TRBJ2-7; TRBD1 agrees at 7 bases. CDR1 is SGDLS, CDR2 YYNGEE, per germline. CDR3 length: 13 amino acids. V trimming: 3 bases; J trimming: 3 bases; junction bases outside the gene matches: 3. This CDR3 reads CASSAWDSYEQYF. The CDR3 DNA follows: TGTGCCAGCAGCGCATGGGACAGCTACGAGCAGTACTTC.

The V call is TRBV4-1, the J call TRBJ1-4, with D maybe TRBD1 (5 bases). Trimming pared 2 bases from V and 0 bases from J, leaving 10 bases between. This CDR3 spans 16 amino acids. Germline values: CDR1 MGHRA, CDR2 YSYEKL. The DNA of the CDR3 is TGCGCCAGCAGCCAACCCCAGGGTGCAACTAATGAAAAACTGTTTTTT. Translation: CASSQPQGATNEKLFF.

The J gene is TRBJ1-5, the V gene TRBV19, with 8 bases lining up with TRBD1. The CDR3 has 16 residues. Trimming removed 7 bases from V and 0 bases from J; junction bases left unmatched: 8. Germline assignment: CDR1 LNHDA and CDR2 SQIVND (reference sequence). The DNA of the CDR3 is TGTGCCAGTAACAGGGGGGCCATAGGTAGCAATCAGCCCCAGCATTTT. It is translated as CASNRGAIGSNQPQHF. The whole variable domain, filled in from reference TRBV19 and TRBJ1-5, reads DGGITQSPKYLFRKEGQNVTLSCEQNLNHDAMYWYRQDPGQGLRLIYYSQIVNDFQKGDIAEGYSVSREKKESFPLTVTSAQKNPTAFYLCASNRGAIGSNQPQHFGDGTRLSIL.

This clone was recorded only once. The V and J genes are TRBV5-3 and TRBJ2-7; 10 bases align to TRBD2. TRBV5-3 is an ORF; its function is uncertain. The J segment lost 6 bases and the V segment lost 1 base, leaving 13 bases of the junction unmatched. This CDR3 has 17 amino acids. The CDR3 region has the DNA TGTGCCAGAAGCTTGATGGGACTAGCGTGGGAGAACCGCGAGCAGTACTTC. Its translation: CARSLMGLAWENREQYF.

The chain is built from TRBV7-7 and TRBJ1-1; no firm D call. The germline V gene encodes CDR1 SSHAT and CDR2 FNYEAQ (reference sequence). The V end lost 6 bases, the J end lost 6 bases, and 17 bases lay between the germline ends. The CDR3 sequence is 14 residues long. DNA for the CDR3: TGTGCCAGCAGTGTTGAGTTGTTAGACTCTGAAGCTTTCTTT. Protein: CASSVELLDSEAFF. Looking up the rest from reference TRBV7-7 and TRBJ1-1 gives the full variable domain: GAGVSQSPRYKVTKRGQDVTLRCDPISSHATLYWYQQALGQGPEFLTYFNYEAQPDKSGLPSDRFSAERPEGSISTLTIQRTEQRDSAMYRCASSVELLDSEAFFGQGTRLTVV.